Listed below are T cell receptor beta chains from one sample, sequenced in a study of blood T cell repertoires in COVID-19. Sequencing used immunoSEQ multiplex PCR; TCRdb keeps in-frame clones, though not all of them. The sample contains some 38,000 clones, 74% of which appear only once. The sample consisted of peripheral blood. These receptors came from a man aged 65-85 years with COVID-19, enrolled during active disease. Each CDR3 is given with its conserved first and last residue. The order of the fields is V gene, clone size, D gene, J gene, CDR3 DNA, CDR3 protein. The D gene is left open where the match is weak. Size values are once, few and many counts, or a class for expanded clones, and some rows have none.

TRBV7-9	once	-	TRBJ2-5	TGTGCCAGCAGCTTAGATCTCACAGGTCGTCAAGAGACCCAGTACTTC	CASSLDLTGRQETQYF
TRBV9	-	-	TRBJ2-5	TGTGCCAGCAGTAATAAACAGGGATTAGAGACCCAGTACTTC	CASSNKQGLETQYF
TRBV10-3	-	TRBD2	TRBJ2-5	TGTGCCATCAGTGTGGTTAGCGGGGGTGGGGAGACCCAGTACTTC	CAISVVSGGGETQYF
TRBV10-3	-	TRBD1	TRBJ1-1	TGTGCCATCAGAGTCGACAGGGTGGGGGAGGCTTTCTTT	CAIRVDRVGEAFF
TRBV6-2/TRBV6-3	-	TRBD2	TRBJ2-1	TGTGCCAGCAGCCTAGCGGGGGCCTACAATGAGCAGTTCTTC	CASSLAGAYNEQFF
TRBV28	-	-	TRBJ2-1	TGTGCCAGCAGTAATAGCGGACCCTACAATGAGCAGTTCTTC	CASSNSGPYNEQFF
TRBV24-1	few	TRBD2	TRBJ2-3	TGTGCCACCAGGGAGCTAGCGGTTTGCACAGATACGCAGTATTTT	CATRELAVCTDTQYF
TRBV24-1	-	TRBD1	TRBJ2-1	TGTGCCACCAGTAACAGGGGATCCTACAATGAGCAGTTCTTC	CATSNRGSYNEQFF
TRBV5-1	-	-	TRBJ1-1	TGCGCCAGCAGACCCTTTCGGGGGGGCTCGGACACTGAAGCTTTCTTT	CASRPFRGGSDTEAFF
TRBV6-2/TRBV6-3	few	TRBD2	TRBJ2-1	TGTGCCAGCAGTGTTATTACGGGAGCGGGGGGTAAAAATGAGCAGTTCTTC	CASSVITGAGGKNEQFF
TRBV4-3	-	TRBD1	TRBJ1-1	TGCGCCAGCAGCCAAGATCAGGACAGGGGAGCGTCTGAAGCTTTCTTT	CASSQDQDRGASEAFF
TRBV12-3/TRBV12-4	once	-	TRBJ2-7	TGTGCCAGCAGTCCCAGAGGGGGCGAGCAGTACTTC	CASSPRGGEQYF